These 23 T cell receptor beta chains share one sample of origin, sequenced in a study of spatial heterogeneity in lung cancer. TCRdb reprocessed the 5' RACE reads with MiXCR, giving one entry per CDR3 protein. The sample contains roughly 48,000 distinct CDR3 sequences, roughly 5% of which appear only once. The sample's time point: sample taken at primary tumor resection. Tumor, nontumor lung or frozen PBMC supplied whole RNA, sequenced without sorting. The starting material was PBMCs, obtained at surgery. The receptors stem from a male donor with early-stage non-small cell lung cancer.

Many counts were recorded for this clonotype. The CDR3 sequence is CASSLVPAAGDTQYF. The CDR3 DNA reads TGCGCCAGCAGCTTGGTGCCCGCAGCGGGAGATACGCAGTATTTT. The rearrangement links TRBV5-1 to TRBJ2-3; D is perhaps TRBD2 (6 bases). CDR1 is SGHRS, CDR2 YFSETQ, per germline. Trimming stripped 0 bases from V and 5 bases from J, with 13 bases between. The CDR3 extends over 15 amino acids.

This clonotype has a count of ten or more. The V gene is TRBV20-1, the J gene TRBJ2-1, with 9 bases lining up with TRBD1. This CDR3 comprises 16 residues. After removal of 4 bases from V and 5 bases from J, the junction contained 12 bases not matched to a gene. The germline CDR1 and CDR2 sequences are DFQATT and SNEGSKA (reference sequence). DNA for the CDR3: TGCAGTGCTATGGGTAGAGACAGGGGGAGTAACAATGAGCAGTTCTTC. Its protein is CSAMGRDRGSNNEQFF.

This clonotype was detected a few times. The J gene is TRBJ2-1, the V gene TRBV7-6; 9 bases line up with TRBD1. V shed 4 bases, J shed 2 bases, and the junction held 6 bases outside the gene matches. Per the germline V gene, CDR1 is SGHVS and CDR2 is FNYEAQ. This CDR3 is 16 amino acids long. Here the CDR3 reads CASSSTTGGAYNEQFF. DNA for the CDR3: TGTGCCAGCAGCTCAACGACAGGGGGGGCCTACAATGAGCAGTTCTTC.

This clonotype occurred many times. The rearrangement uses TRBV3-1 and TRBJ1-1; weak D call: TRBD1 (5 bases). The V end was cut by 0 bases, the J end by 8 bases, with 13 bases between. Germline V lookup: CDR1 LGHDT, CDR2 YNNKEL (reference sequence). This CDR3 contains 14 residues. The CDR3 sequence: CASSQDQGAAEAFF. The CDR3, as DNA: TGTGCCAGCAGCCAAGATCAAGGGGCAGCGGAAGCTTTCTTT.

This clonotype was counted many times. The chain recombines TRBV20-1 with TRBJ2-3, with 13 positions matching TRBD2. Germline V gene lookup returns CDR1 DFQATT and CDR2 SNEGSKA (reference sequence). The CDR3 sequence is 16 residues long. The V segment lost 3 bases and the J segment 5 bases; nucleotides outside the gene matches: 8. The CDR3 loop is CSASGIGLAGVDTQYF. The CDR3 bases are TGCAGTGCTAGTGGTATTGGACTAGCGGGAGTAGATACGCAGTATTTT.

This clonotype was seen ten or more times. The chain uses TRBV10-3 and TRBJ1-6; the D gene is possibly TRBD1 (5 bases). Germline V gene lookup returns CDR1 ENHRY and CDR2 SYGVKD. The CDR3 length is 14 residues. The V end was cut by 4 bases, the J end by 8 bases, with 12 bases between. The CDR3 region is CAISVRGGDSPLHF. In DNA, the CDR3 is TGTGCCATCAGTGTGCGCGGGGGGGATTCACCCCTCCACTTT.

This clonotype appeared many times. This chain links TRBV20-1 with TRBJ2-7; TRBD2 might be the D (7 bases). The CDR3 totals 16 residues. Trimming removed 1 base at V and 10 bases at J, with 26 bases between. In germline, CDR1 is DFQATT, CDR2 SNEGSKA (reference sequence). The CDR3: CSARGGGEEGTRQQYF. The CDR3 bases are TGCAGTGCTAGAGGGGGGGGCGAGGAAGGGACCAGACAACAGTACTTC.

The table lists this clonotype with many counts. This chain uses TRBV14 with TRBJ2-1, with D possibly TRBD2 on 6 matching bases. Germline CDR1 is SGHDN and CDR2 is FVKESK. Trimming cost V 2 bases and J 2 bases, with 10 bases left between them. This CDR3 has 15 amino acids. Here the CDR3 reads CASSQLLAAYNEQFF. For the CDR3, the DNA is TGTGCCAGCAGCCAACTACTAGCTGCCTACAATGAGCAGTTCTTC.

This clonotype occurred many times. The CDR3 reads CASSKREGSQNTGELFF. The CDR3 region has the DNA TGTGCCAGCAGTAAACGGGAGGGCTCACAGAACACCGGGGAGCTGTTTTTT. The rearrangement joins TRBV4-2 to TRBJ2-2; TRBD2 matches at 8 bases. The CDR3 length is 17 residues. Germline V lookup: CDR1 LGHNA, CDR2 YNFKEQ. Trimming at V came to 6 bases and at J to 1 base, leaving 10 bases not matched to a gene.

This clonotype was recorded many times. The chain recombines TRBV6-2 or TRBV6-3 with TRBJ2-4, with TRBD2 matching over 8 bases. The CDR3 totals 16 residues. Germline lookup yields CDR1 MNHEY and CDR2 SVGEGT. V trimming: 2 bases; J trimming: 3 bases; junction bases outside the gene matches: 6. The CDR3 here is CASSYESGGYKNIQYF. DNA for the CDR3: TGTGCCAGCAGTTACGAGAGCGGGGGCTACAAAAACATTCAGTACTTC.

This clonotype was observed many times. This sequence joins TRBV5-1 and TRBJ2-2; weak D call: TRBD1 (6 bases). Germline-derived CDR1 and CDR2 are SGHRS and YFSETQ. The CDR3 consists of 15 residues. Trimming took off 0 bases at V and 4 bases at J, with 10 bases between the two ends. The DNA of the CDR3 is TGCGCCAGCAGCTTGGATAGGGGGAGCACCGGGGAGCTGTTTTTT. It is translated as CASSLDRGSTGELFF.

This clonotype was observed at least ten times. The genes are TRBV5-1 and TRBJ2-1, with D maybe TRBD1 (6 bases). There are 16 residues in the CDR3. V was cut by 4 bases and J by 0 bases, with 14 bases left in between. From germline, CDR1 is SGHRS and CDR2 YFSETQ. CDR3 in amino acids: CASSPWTVSSYNEQFF. The CDR3 nucleotides are TGCGCCAGCAGCCCATGGACAGTGAGCTCCTACAATGAGCAGTTCTTC. The variable domain in full, completed from reference TRBV5-1 and TRBJ2-1, reads KAGVTQTPRYLIKTRGQQVTLSCSPISGHRSVSWYQQTPGQGLQFLFEYFSETQRNKGNFPGRFSGRQFSNSRSEMNVSTLELGDSALYLCASSPWTVSSYNEQFFGPGTRLTVL.

This clonotype was observed many times. In nucleotides, the CDR3 is TGCAGTGCTAGAAGATTAAGCGGGACCCGGGGCAATGAGCAGTTCTTC. Encoded protein: CSARRLSGTRGNEQFF. The V and J genes are TRBV20-1 and TRBJ2-1; 7 nucleotides align to TRBD2. V gave up 2 bases and J gave up 6 bases; unmatched junction bases: 13. CDR3 length: 16 amino acids. Looked up from germline, CDR1 is DFQATT and CDR2 is SNEGSKA (reference sequence).

This clonotype was counted ten times or more. The chain couples TRBV12-3 or TRBV12-4 to TRBJ1-1, with TRBD1 matching over 8 bases. The CDR3 runs 14 residues. Losses at the gene ends were 5 bases for V and 1 base for J; bases not matched to a gene: 3. The CDR3 spells CASSRGQGNTEAFF. For the CDR3, the DNA is TGTGCCAGCAGTCGAGGACAGGGGAACACTGAAGCTTTCTTT.

This clonotype has at least ten counts. The rearrangement links TRBV5-6 to TRBJ2-1, with 12 bases matching TRBD2. J gave up 6 bases and V 1 base, and 2 bases lay outside the gene matches. CDR3 size: 15 residues. Germline V gene data show CDR1 as SGHDT and CDR2 as YYEEEE. The CDR3 nucleotides are TGTGCCAGCAGCTTGACTAGCGGGAGGTTCAATGAGCAGTTCTTC. It yields the protein CASSLTSGRFNEQFF.

This clonotype was counted at least ten times. The chain has TRBV19 and TRBJ1-2; tentative D call: TRBD1 (5 bases). V lost 3 bases, J lost 6 bases, and 20 bases lay in between. The CDR3 extends over 16 amino acids. Germline lookup yields CDR1 LNHDA and CDR2 SQIVND (reference sequence). The DNA for the CDR3 is TGTGCCAGTAGTATTGGACTTACAGACAGCGTTCATGGCTACACCTTC. Protein sequence: CASSIGLTDSVHGYTF. Drawing the rest from reference TRBV19 and TRBJ1-2, the complete variable domain is DGGITQSPKYLFRKEGQNVTLSCEQNLNHDAMYWYRQDPGQGLRLIYYSQIVNDFQKGDIAEGYSVSREKKESFPLTVTSAQKNPTAFYLCASSIGLTDSVHGYTFGSGTRLTVV.

At least ten counts were recorded for this clonotype. V is TRBV15 and J is TRBJ1-1; TRBD1 is a possible D gene (5 bases). V lost 1 base to trimming and J lost 8 bases, with 14 bases between them. Per the germline V gene, CDR1 is LNHNV and CDR2 is YYDKDF (reference sequence). CDR3 length: 14 residues. This CDR3 is CATSRVEKGPEAFF. In nucleotides, the CDR3 is TGTGCCACCAGCAGAGTAGAGAAGGGGCCCGAAGCTTTCTTT.

This clonotype was found many times. V and J are TRBV28 and TRBJ2-5; maybe TRBD1 (6 bases). This CDR3 is built from 16 residues. With 10 bases removed from V and 3 bases from J, the gap between germline ends came to 24 bases. Germline V gene lookup returns CDR1 MDHEN and CDR2 SYDVKM. The CDR3 DNA reads TGTGCCACCCTCCCAGCTCCGGGACAAGGGGAAGAGACCCAGTACTTC. Translation: CATLPAPGQGEETQYF.

This clonotype appeared many times. The gene calls are TRBV29-1 and TRBJ2-1; 8 positions match TRBD2. V was pared by 6 bases and J by 9 bases, with 1 base of the junction left unmatched. The CDR3 runs 10 residues. Germline assignment: CDR1 SQVTM and CDR2 ANQGSEA. CDR3 region: CSVGGGEQFF. CDR3 in DNA: TGCAGCGTCGGGGGGGGTGAGCAGTTCTTC.

This clonotype showed up many times. V and J are TRBV28 and TRBJ2-7; perhaps TRBD2 as D (5 bases). The CDR3 runs 14 residues. CDR1 MDHEN and CDR2 SYDVKM come from the germline V gene. V shed 3 bases and J shed 2 bases, with 11 bases lying between them. In DNA form, the CDR3 reads TGTGCCAGCAGTTTTGGACTTCCGACCTACGAGCAGTACTTC. Its protein is CASSFGLPTYEQYF.

The table lists this clonotype with many counts. The chain has TRBV5-1 and TRBJ1-2, with D perhaps matching TRBD1 (5 bases). The V end was cut by 3 bases, the J end by 4 bases, with 10 bases between. The CDR3 runs to 13 residues. The V gene's germline CDR1 is SGHRS and CDR2 YFSETQ. The CDR3 bases are TGCGCCAGCAGCTCACAGGAGTCCTATGGCTACACCTTC. Encoded protein: CASSSQESYGYTF.

The sample holds a few counts of this clonotype. This chain uses TRBV27 with TRBJ2-7, with a weak D call TRBD1 (6 bases). Germline V CDR1 and CDR2: MNHEY, SMNVEV (reference sequence). The CDR3 is 15 amino acids. V dropped 0 bases and J dropped 4 bases, with 13 bases sitting between them. This chain's CDR3 is CASSLSTGGAYEQYF. The DNA for the CDR3 is TGTGCCAGCAGTTTATCGACAGGAGGTGCGTACGAGCAGTACTTC.

This clonotype occurred many times. The V and J genes are TRBV18 and TRBJ2-5; D may correspond to TRBD1 or TRBD2 (5 bases each). Germline-derived CDR1 and CDR2 are KGHSH and LQKENI. The V and J ends lost 3 bases and 5 bases respectively, with 10 bases between them. The CDR3 spans 13 residues. CDR3 sequence: CASSPGDPETQYF. The DNA for the CDR3 is TGTGCCAGCTCACCGGGGGACCCGGAGACCCAGTACTTC.